The clone carrying this TCR beta chain came up once. This sample was taken from a study of radiotherapy plus CTLA-4 blockade in lung cancer. Germline V gives CDR1 LNHDA, CDR2 SQIVND (reference sequence). The CDR3 totals 14 residues. V dropped 3 bases and J dropped 10; count of bases not matched to a gene: 9. TCRdb's copy holds only in-frame clones and misses some; the assay was immunoSEQ multiplex PCR. The data hold some 94,000 clones, with 80% to 85% observed a single time. The sequence was collected from a human donor with non-small cell lung cancer that progressed on radiotherapy plus ipilimumab. The chain is built from TRBV19 and TRBJ2-1; 7 nucleotides align to TRBD2. Sequences were derived from peripheral blood, sampled from a patient treated with radiotherapy plus ipilimumab. This chain's CDR3 is CASSISGGSGEQFF. The CDR3 region has the DNA TGTGCCAGTAGTATTTCGGGCGGGAGCGGAGAGCAGTTCTTC. Full variable domain (rest looked up from reference TRBV19 and TRBJ2-1): DGGITQSPKYLFRKEGQNVTLSCEQNLNHDAMYWYRQDPGQGLRLIYYSQIVNDFQKGDIAEGYSVSREKKESFPLTVTSAQKNPTAFYLCASSISGGSGEQFFGPGTRLTVL.